The 12 T cell receptor beta chains below all came from one sample that was sequenced in a study of blood T cell repertoires in COVID-19. Data came from immunoSEQ multiplex PCR; TCRdb stores just in-frame clones and leaves some out. The profile covers under 150,000 clones, with about nine tenths appearing a single time and around 4.5% taken by the ten largest. Sequenced: peripheral blood. The receptors derive from a woman between 50 and 59 years old with acute or convalescent COVID-19.

This clone was found a few times. V is TRBV4-1 and J is TRBJ1-5, with D perhaps matching TRBD1 (6 bases). The CDR3 spans 15 residues. V lost 1 base, J lost 5 bases, and 12 bases lay in between. From germline, CDR1 is MGHRA and CDR2 YSYEKL. The CDR3 DNA follows: TGCGCCAGCAGCCAAGCCTCGGACAGTTATCAGCCCCAGCATTTT. Translation: CASSQASDSYQPQHF.

This clone was counted only a few times. V is TRBV7-2 and J is TRBJ2-2, with 12 bases lining up with TRBD2. V shed 4 bases and J 4 bases; nucleotides not matched to a gene: 4. Germline V gene sequence: CDR1 SGHTA, CDR2 FQGNSA. This CDR3 contains 16 residues. Here the CDR3 reads CASSSPTSGGTGELFF. CDR3 coding DNA: TGTGCCAGCAGCTCCCCGACTAGCGGGGGCACCGGGGAGCTGTTTTTT.

CDR3 residues: CASSQATGNAYNEQFF. The CDR3, as DNA: TGTGCCAGCAGTCAAGCGACAGGTAACGCCTACAATGAGCAGTTCTTC. The chain links TRBV28 to TRBJ2-1; possibly TRBD1 for D (6 bases). The CDR3 runs to 16 residues. From germline, CDR1 is MDHEN and CDR2 SYDVKM. V was cut by 5 bases and J by 2 bases, with 16 bases left in between.

The V call is TRBV5-4, the J call TRBJ2-2; D perhaps matches TRBD1 (6 bases). V was pared by 0 bases and J by 2 bases, with 8 bases between. Germline V gives CDR1 SGHNT, CDR2 YYREEE (reference sequence). This CDR3 region has 15 residues. Here the CDR3 reads CASSLAQGNTGELFF. The CDR3 nucleotides read TGTGCCAGCAGCTTGGCACAGGGAAACACCGGGGAGCTGTTTTTT.

This chain connects TRBV29-1 to TRBJ2-5; D is unclear. CDR1 is SQVTM, CDR2 ANQGSEA, per germline. The CDR3 runs to 11 residues. V was trimmed by 5 bases and J by 1 base, leaving 5 bases between them. Here the CDR3 reads CSVFSQETQYF. In DNA form, the CDR3 reads TGCAGCGTTTTCTCCCAAGAGACCCAGTACTTC.

The chain combines TRBV10-3 with TRBJ2-7; 9 bases are shared with TRBD1. The CDR3 runs 14 residues. Germline trimming cut 4 bases from V and 7 bases from J; bases unmatched to any gene: 8. Germline CDR1 is ENHRY and CDR2 is SYGVKD. CDR3 nucleotides: TGTGCCATCAGTGGAACAGGGGGCGCACGGGAGCAGTACTTC. It encodes CAISGTGGAREQYF.

The chain uses TRBV9 and TRBJ2-3; no clear D. V lost 0 bases to trimming and J lost 0 bases, with 5 bases between them. The CDR3 is 14 residues long. Germline loops: CDR1 SGDLS, CDR2 YYNGEE. The CDR3 region has the DNA TGTGCCAGCAGCGTAGACGGGAGCACAGATACGCAGTATTTT. Translation gives CASSVDGSTDTQYF. Variable domain in full (rest from reference TRBV9 and TRBJ2-3): DSGVTQTPKHLITATGQRVTLRCSPRSGDLSVYWYQQSLDQGLQFLIQYYNGEERAKGNILERFSAQQFPDLHSELNLSSLELGDSALYFCASSVDGSTDTQYFGPGTRLTVL.

The chain has TRBV6-1 and TRBJ1-2; D is undetermined. This CDR3 has 13 residues. Trimming left V 3 bases short and J 4 bases short, with 9 bases between. Germline CDR1 reads MNHNS; CDR2 reads SASEGT. The CDR3, as DNA: TGTGCCAGCAGTGATACCCTCAGCTATGGCTACACCTTC. Amino acids: CASSDTLSYGYTF.

This clone was seen once. This chain joins TRBV30 and TRBJ1-1; D is uncertain. Germline V gene sequence: CDR1 GTSNPN, CDR2 SVGIG (reference sequence). CDR3 length equals 13 residues. V was shortened by 6 bases and J by 2 bases, with 13 bases between the two germline ends. This CDR3 reads CACTGLGNTEAFF. CDR3 DNA: TGTGCCTGCACGGGATTAGGAAACACTGAAGCTTTCTTT.

Of note for this clone: One end of the junction fails to match germline, which may point to a read error. V usage is TRBV28 and J usage is TRBJ1-2; no reliable D call. The CDR3 runs to 13 residues. Germline loops: CDR1 MDHEN, CDR2 SYDVKM. The DNA for the CDR3 is TGTGCCAGCCGGCCGAGTGGCAACTATGACTACACCTTC. Translating it yields CASRPSGNYDYTF.

The rearrangement uses TRBV10-3 and TRBJ1-6; D perhaps matches TRBD1 (6 bases). The V gene's germline CDR1 is ENHRY and CDR2 SYGVKD. Trimming removed 4 bases from V and 7 bases from J, with 20 bases in between. CDR3 length: 17 residues. The CDR3 DNA reads as TGTGCCATCAGTGCCCTGGTGGTTTCCCAGGGGAATTCACCCCTCCACTTT. Amino acid sequence: CAISALVVSQGNSPLHF.

V usage is TRBV7-6 and J usage is TRBJ2-2, with D perhaps TRBD2 (5 bases). This CDR3 contains 14 residues. Per the germline V gene, CDR1 is SGHVS and CDR2 is FNYEAQ. V was trimmed by 5 bases and J by 2 bases, leaving 9 bases between them. The CDR3 protein is CASSERHNTGELFF. For the CDR3, the DNA is TGTGCCAGCAGCGAGCGGCATAACACCGGGGAGCTGTTTTTT.